The 28 T cell receptor beta chains below were found in one sample sequenced in a study of T cell responses to AZD1222 COVID-19 vaccine. The protocol was immunoSEQ multiplex PCR, while the TCRdb copy is restricted to in-frame clones and leaves out a portion. The table has roughly 45,000 clones, about 74% seen once; the top ten hold around 7%. The sample in question was peripheral blood, obtained on day 0 of AZD1222 vaccination. The origin of the receptors is an adult in good health.

The CDR3 protein is CASSRTPTGTETQYF. In DNA form, the CDR3 reads TGCGCCAGCAGCCGAACACCGACAGGGACGGAGACCCAGTACTTC. The genes are TRBV4-1 and TRBJ2-5, with 7 bases matching TRBD1. V was clipped by 4 bases and J by 5 bases; unmatched bases: 10. The CDR3 totals 15 residues. Looked up from germline, CDR1 is MGHRA and CDR2 is YSYEKL.

The chain has TRBV19 and TRBJ1-2; TRBD1 matches at 8 bases. V lost 5 bases to trimming and J lost 4 bases; unmatched junction nucleotides: 9. Germline V gives CDR1 LNHDA, CDR2 SQIVND (reference sequence). This CDR3 has 15 residues. The CDR3 here is CASSRLQGDGYGYTF. Here the CDR3 DNA reads TGTGCCAGTAGTCGTCTACAGGGGGACGGCTATGGCTACACCTTC.

V gene TRBV3-1 (or the pseudogene TRBV3-2) combines with J gene TRBJ2-2; possibly TRBD1 for D (6 bases). In germline, CDR1 is LGHDT, CDR2 YNNKEL (reference sequence). The CDR3 spans 16 residues. The V end lost 4 bases, the J end lost 4 bases, and 16 bases lay between the germline ends. This CDR3 reads CASSRLWGRGTGELFF. In DNA, the CDR3 is TGTGCCAGCAGCCGCCTGTGGGGCAGGGGCACCGGGGAGCTGTTTTTT.

V and J are TRBV9 and TRBJ1-1; possible D gene TRBD1, 6 bases. The V gene lost 3 bases and the J gene lost 10 bases, with 16 bases spanning the gap. Germline values: CDR1 SGDLS, CDR2 YYNGEE. The CDR3 is made up of 13 amino acids. CDR3 DNA: TGTGCCAGCAGCGACTCTTTAGGGGGATCAGCTTTCTTT. Amino acids: CASSDSLGGSAFF.

CDR3 region: CASTPRDRGHNEQFF. In DNA form, the CDR3 reads TGTGCCAGTACCCCCCGGGACAGGGGACACAATGAGCAGTTCTTC. This chain uses TRBV19 with TRBJ2-1; 10 positions agree with TRBD1. Germline V gene sequence: CDR1 LNHDA, CDR2 SQIVND (reference sequence). V trimming: 7 bases; J trimming: 5 bases; junction bases outside the gene matches: 8. The CDR3 has 15 residues.

V gene TRBV7-8 combines with J gene TRBJ2-7; TRBD1 agrees at 8 bases. V shed 0 bases, J shed 4 bases, and the junction held 5 bases outside the gene matches. The CDR3 is made up of 15 amino acids. Germline loops: CDR1 SGHVS, CDR2 FQNEAQ. The CDR3 loop is CASSLAGQGAYEQYF. The CDR3 nucleotides are TGTGCCAGCAGCTTAGCGGGCCAGGGGGCTTACGAGCAGTACTTC.

The chain combines TRBV7-2 with TRBJ2-1; D remains unclear. This CDR3 spans 16 amino acids. Trimming removed 2 bases at V and 7 bases at J, with 18 bases between. Germline CDR1 reads SGHTA; CDR2 reads FQGNSA. CDR3 in amino acids: CASSLSSSHMGNEQFF. CDR3 in DNA: TGTGCCAGCAGCTTATCAAGTTCCCATATGGGGAATGAGCAGTTCTTC. Looking up the rest from reference TRBV7-2 and TRBJ2-1 gives the full variable domain: GAGVSQSPSNKVTEKGKDVELRCDPISGHTALYWYRQSLGQGLEFLIYFQGNSAPDKSGLPSDRFSAERTGGSVSTLTIQRTQQEDSAVYLCASSLSSSHMGNEQFFGPGTRLTVL.

The rearrangement uses TRBV9 and TRBJ2-4, with D perhaps TRBD2 (6 bases). Germline loops: CDR1 SGDLS, CDR2 YYNGEE. V was cut by 0 bases and J by 7 bases, with 8 bases left in between. CDR3 size: 13 residues. This CDR3 reads CASSVVGGNIQYF. CDR3 nucleotide sequence: TGTGCCAGCAGCGTAGTTGGAGGGAACATTCAGTACTTC.

The chain's CDR3 is CTAGPGGEEAFF. The CDR3 nucleotides read TGCACCGCCGGTCCTGGGGGAGAGGAGGCTTTCTTT. The chain uses TRBV29-1 and TRBJ1-1; the D gene is possibly TRBD1 (5 bases). Germline CDR1 reads SQVTM; CDR2 reads ANQGSEA. The CDR3 covers 12 residues.

This chain uses TRBV27 with TRBJ2-2, with a possible D match to TRBD2 (6 bases). Trimming took 6 bases from V and 6 from J, leaving 11 bases between them. The germline gives CDR1 MNHEY, CDR2 SMNVEV (reference sequence). The CDR3 is made up of 13 amino acids. This CDR3 is CASRRWGAGELFF. CDR3 DNA sequence: TGTGCCAGCAGGCGATGGGGGGCCGGGGAGCTGTTTTTT.

This clone has just a few counts. This sequence joins TRBV6-6 and TRBJ1-6, with a weak D call TRBD1 (5 bases). Trimming took off 8 bases at V and 9 bases at J, with 14 bases between the two ends. From germline, CDR1 is MNHNY and CDR2 SVGAGI (reference sequence). This CDR3 has 13 residues. CDR3 nucleotide sequence: TGTGCCAGCGGGGGGGTTTTGGGTTCACCCCTCCACTTT. It specifies CASGGVLGSPLHF.

The CDR3 spells CASKVSAGTYNEQFF. CDR3 sequence (DNA): TGTGCCAGCAAGGTCTCGGCGGGGACTTACAATGAGCAGTTCTTC. The chain links TRBV6-5 to TRBJ2-1; maybe TRBD2 (6 bases). Germline CDR1 and CDR2: MNHEY and SVGAGI. Trimming took off 7 bases at V and 4 bases at J, with 17 bases between the two ends. This CDR3 comprises 15 residues.

The chain combines TRBV13 with TRBJ2-7, with 10 positions matching TRBD1. From germline, CDR1 is PRHDT and CDR2 FYEKMQ (reference sequence). This CDR3 has 16 residues. Trimming took 5 bases from V and 2 from J; bases not matched to a gene: 9. CDR3 in DNA: TGTGCCAGCAGCCAGTGGGGACAGGGGCGAACCTACGAGCAGTACGTC. Translating it yields CASSQWGQGRTYEQYV.

The chain recombines TRBV15 with TRBJ2-5; 11 bases align to TRBD1. Germline lookup yields CDR1 LNHNV and CDR2 YYDKDF (reference sequence). This CDR3 has 15 amino acids. V trimming: 3 bases; J trimming: 5 bases; junction bases outside the gene matches: 5. The CDR3 bases are TGTGCCACCAGCAGGGGACAGGGGGAGGCGGAGACCCAGTACTTC. This encodes CATSRGQGEAETQYF.

V and J are TRBV23-1 and TRBJ2-1; no clear D gene. TRBV23-1 is treated as an ORF (open reading frame) with a function not yet certain. CDR3 size: 17 residues. With 6 bases removed from V and 3 bases from J, the gap between germline ends came to 21 bases. As DNA, the CDR3 is TGCGCCAGCAGCTTGGCCGACGTCCGGCGTCACTACAATGAGCAGTTCTTC. Amino acids: CASSLADVRRHYNEQFF.

This chain uses TRBV13 with TRBJ2-3; D unresolved. The germline V gene encodes CDR1 PRHDT and CDR2 FYEKMQ (reference sequence). The CDR3 has 17 residues. Trimming pared 3 bases from V and 0 bases from J, leaving 16 bases between. The CDR3 region is CASSFLELINSTDTQYF. The CDR3 nucleotides read TGTGCCAGCAGCTTTCTCGAACTAATCAATAGCACAGATACGCAGTATTTT. Drawing the rest from reference TRBV13 and TRBJ2-3, the complete variable domain is AAGVIQSPRHLIKEKRETATLKCYPIPRHDTVYWYQQGPGQDPQFLISFYEKMQSDKGSIPDRFSAQQFSDYHSELNMSSLELGDSALYFCASSFLELINSTDTQYFGPGTRLTVL.

DNA for the CDR3: TGTGCCAGCAGCTTGAGCGGGGGGGCTTTAGAGACCCAGTACTTC. This gives the protein CASSLSGGALETQYF. The chain couples TRBV5-4 to TRBJ2-5; 10 nucleotides agree with TRBD2. J was trimmed by 4 bases and V by 1 base; bases with no gene match: 4. The CDR3 length is 15 residues. Germline loops: CDR1 SGHNT, CDR2 YYREEE (reference sequence).

J is TRBJ1-2 and V is TRBV5-5, with 8 bases identical to TRBD1. The germline V gene encodes CDR1 SGHKS and CDR2 YYEKEE (reference sequence). With 0 bases clipped from V and 5 bases from J, the junction kept 18 bases outside the gene matches. There are 19 residues in the CDR3. CDR3 bases: TGTGCCAGCAGCTTGGAGGCAGGGGGCAAAATTCAGGGACTATATGGCTACACCTTC. It specifies CASSLEAGGKIQGLYGYTF.

This chain joins TRBV6-2 or TRBV6-3 and TRBJ2-3; 8 bases are shared with TRBD2. The V gene end was trimmed by 4 bases and the J gene end by 6 bases; junction bases not matched to a gene: 9. The germline V gene encodes CDR1 MNHEY and CDR2 SVGEGT. The CDR3 runs 15 residues. The CDR3 protein is CASSFSGGPGDTQYF. CDR3 DNA sequence: TGTGCCAGCAGTTTTTCGGGAGGGCCCGGGGATACGCAGTATTTT.

The chain joins TRBV6-5 to TRBJ1-5, with 7 bases identical to TRBD1. The V gene end was trimmed by 8 bases and the J gene end by 2 bases; junction bases not matched to a gene: 6. The CDR3 totals 14 residues. The germline V gene encodes CDR1 MNHEY and CDR2 SVGAGI. In DNA, the CDR3 is TGTGCCAGCGAGCAGGGGGTAGGCAATCAGCCCCAGCATTTT. It yields the protein CASEQGVGNQPQHF.

For the CDR3, the DNA is TGTGCCAGCAGCCTAGGGACGGGAAGCTCCTACGAGCAGTACTTC. Its protein is CASSLGTGSSYEQYF. The chain joins TRBV9 to TRBJ2-7; D assignment may be TRBD1 or TRBD2 (5 bases each). Looked up from germline, CDR1 is SGDLS and CDR2 is YYNGEE. Between the trimmed V and J ends, which lost 4 bases and 0 bases, there was a span of 14 bases. The length of the CDR3 is 15 residues.

This clone was observed a handful of times. The chain links TRBV28 to TRBJ1-1; D is unresolved. CDR3 length: 13 amino acids. V lost 6 bases and J lost 3, with 11 bases in between. CDR1 and CDR2 from the germline V gene are MDHEN and SYDVKM. CDR3 region: CASRPSWDTEAFF. The CDR3 bases are TGTGCCAGCAGACCTAGTTGGGACACTGAAGCTTTCTTT. The full variable domain, with the rest looked up from reference TRBV28 and TRBJ1-1, is DVKVTQSSRYLVKRTGEKVFLECVQDMDHENMFWYRQDPGLGLRLIYFSYDVKMKEKGDIPEGYSVSREKKERFSLILESASTNQTSMYLCASRPSWDTEAFFGQGTRLTVV.

This clone has just one count. This chain uses TRBV6-6 with TRBJ1-2; D is uncertain. There are 14 residues in the CDR3. Germline V gene lookup returns CDR1 MNHNY and CDR2 SVGAGI (reference sequence). With 8 bases removed from V and 0 bases from J, the gap between germline ends came to 13 bases. The CDR3 DNA is TGTGCCAGCCAAACCCCCGCGACTAACTATGGCTACACCTTC. Translation: CASQTPATNYGYTF.

This sequence joins TRBV10-1 and TRBJ1-2; D is unresolved. The ends were cut back, 3 bases at V and 3 bases at J, with 8 bases in the middle. The CDR3 is 13 amino acids. The germline V gene encodes CDR1 WNHNN and CDR2 SYGVQD (reference sequence). The CDR3 nucleotides read TGCGCCAGCAGTGAAGGTCAGCACTATGGCTACACCTTC. Its protein product is CASSEGQHYGYTF.

This chain connects TRBV18 to TRBJ1-3; no clear D gene. V was trimmed by 4 bases and J by 6 bases, leaving 13 bases between them. Germline CDR1 reads KGHSH; CDR2 reads LQKENI. CDR3 length: 14 amino acids. CDR3 nucleotide sequence: TGTGCCAGCTCACTAAACACCGGGGAAAACACCATATATTTT. Translated: CASSLNTGENTIYF.

This clone was counted once. The genes are TRBV4-1 and TRBJ1-6; D is possibly TRBD1 (6 bases). This CDR3 is built from 13 residues. Germline V lookup: CDR1 MGHRA, CDR2 YSYEKL. V lost 6 bases to trimming and J lost 10 bases, with 13 bases between them. CDR3 protein: CASSPGAGSPLHF. The CDR3 nucleotides read TGCGCCAGCAGTCCAGGGGCTGGGTCACCCCTCCACTTT.

In nucleotides, the CDR3 is TGTGCCAGCTCACCGGGACTAGCGGCGATCTCCTACGAGCAGTACTTC. Its translation is CASSPGLAAISYEQYF. The chain couples TRBV18 to TRBJ2-7; 11 bases align to TRBD2. Unmatched junction bases numbered 4, after V lost 3 bases and J lost 0 bases. The CDR3 contains 16 residues. Germline lookup yields CDR1 KGHSH and CDR2 LQKENI.

The rearrangement joins TRBV6-4 to TRBJ1-6; TRBD1 is a possible D gene (5 bases). Germline CDR1 reads MRHNA; CDR2 reads SNTAGT. V dropped 5 bases and J dropped 4 bases, with 9 bases sitting between them. The CDR3 contains 14 residues. The CDR3 region has the DNA TGTGCCAGCAGTCGGGACGGATATAATTCACCCCTCCACTTT. Amino acids: CASSRDGYNSPLHF.